This is a list of T cell receptor beta chains from one sample in a study of T cell responses to AZD1222 COVID-19 vaccine. Method: immunoSEQ multiplex PCR; TCRdb's copy keeps in-frame clones and lacks some. The sample holds 75,000 to 80,000 clones, 90% seen once. Source: peripheral blood, taken 28 days after the second AZD1222 dose. These receptors all come from an adult who received the AZD1222 COVID-19 vaccine. Each CDR3 is given with its conserved first and last residue. The D gene is left open where the match is weak. Some rows mark clone size as missing; the rest say once, few, many or name a class of expanded clone.

D,size,V,J,CDR3,DNA
-,once,TRBV12-3/TRBV12-4,TRBJ2-7,CASSFRGEQYF,TGTGCCAGCAGTTTCCGAGGGGAGCAGTACTTC
TRBD2,once,TRBV5-4,TRBJ2-3,CASSPGLAGGTDTQYF,TGTGCCAGCAGCCCCGGACTAGCGGGGGGCACAGATACGCAGTATTTT
TRBD1,-,TRBV27,TRBJ2-1,CASSSVTGGKDNEQFF,TGTGCCAGCAGTTCCGTGACAGGGGGGAAGGACAATGAGCAGTTCTTC
-,-,TRBV3-1/TRBV3-2,TRBJ2-7,CASSTTTHASLQYF,TGTGCCAGCAGCACGACAACTCACGCAAGTCTGCAGTACTTC
TRBD2,once,TRBV30,TRBJ2-5,CAWSGKGGKTQYF,TGTGCCTGGAGTGGAAAGGGAGGGAAGACCCAGTACTTC
-,-,TRBV7-2,TRBJ1-6,CASSLVATNGGNSPLHF,TGTGCCAGCAGCTTAGTAGCTACGAACGGCGGGAATTCACCCCTCCACTTT
-,-,TRBV5-1,TRBJ1-6,CASSKDRIFNSPLHF,TGCGCCAGCAGCAAGGACCGTATATTTAATTCACCCCTCCACTTT
-,once,TRBV9,TRBJ1-1,CASSADPQGVNTEAFF,TGTGCCAGCAGCGCCGACCCACAGGGAGTGAACACTGAAGCTTTCTTT
-,-,TRBV11-1,TRBJ2-3,CASSLDGYTQYF,TGTGCCAGCAGCTTAGACGGATATACGCAGTATTTT
TRBD1,-,TRBV3-1/TRBV3-2,TRBJ1-1,CASSQGTGGGTEAFF,TGTGCCAGCAGCCAAGGGACAGGGGGAGGCACTGAAGCTTTCTTT
TRBD2,-,TRBV11-3,TRBJ2-1,CASSSSGGAGNEQFF,TGTGCCAGCAGCTCGAGCGGGGGGGCAGGAAATGAGCAGTTCTTC
-,-,TRBV11-1,TRBJ2-2,CASSLDSPGELFF,TGTGCCAGCAGCTTAGACAGCCCCGGGGAGCTGTTTTTT
-,-,TRBV30,TRBJ1-2,CAWSAQPQGTF,TGTGCCTGGAGTGCCCAACCACAGGGAACCTTC
-,-,TRBV12-3/TRBV12-4,TRBJ1-6,CASSPGNSPLHF,TGTGCCAGCAGTCCGGGAAATTCACCCCTCCACTTT
-,-,TRBV4-2,TRBJ2-3,CASSQDRTETDTQYF,TGTGCCAGCAGCCAAGATAGGACAGAAACAGATACGCAGTATTTT
-,-,TRBV4-2,TRBJ2-7,CASSQPGAQYEQYF,TGTGCCAGCAGCCAACCCGGGGCACAATACGAGCAGTACTTC
TRBD1,-,TRBV7-9,TRBJ1-5,CASSLTTGGYQPQHF,TGTGCCAGCAGTCTGACGACAGGGGGATACCAGCCCCAGCATTTT
-,-,TRBV27,TRBJ2-7,CASSSAGESYEQYF,TGTGCCAGCAGTTCCGCAGGGGAGTCCTACGAGCAGTACTTC
-,-,TRBV7-6,TRBJ2-7,CASSPRGQTSYEQYF,TGTGCCAGCAGCCCCCGGGGGCAGACCTCCTACGAGCAGTACTTC
TRBD1,-,TRBV7-8,TRBJ2-1,CASSQYLGTGESYNEQFF,TGTGCCAGCAGCCAATACCTTGGGACAGGAGAATCCTACAATGAGCAGTTCTTC
-,-,TRBV7-9,TRBJ1-3,CASSSHRAISGNTIYF,TGTGCCAGCAGCTCTCACAGGGCTATCTCTGGAAACACCATATATTTT
-,-,TRBV28,TRBJ1-1,CASRPNGRSNTEAFF,TGTGCCAGCAGACCCAACGGGCGGTCGAACACTGAAGCTTTCTTT
-,-,TRBV14,TRBJ1-2,CASSPGRGGGHGYTF,TGTGCCAGCAGCCCCGGTAGGGGAGGCGGGCATGGCTACACCTTC
TRBD2,-,TRBV6-5,TRBJ2-7,CASSYSSGEYEQYF,TGTGCCAGCAGTTACTCTAGCGGGGAGTACGAGCAGTACTTC
-,-,TRBV6-5,TRBJ1-6,CASSRLLSRSPLHF,TGTGCCAGCAGCAGGCTATTGTCCCGGTCACCCCTCCACTTT
TRBD1,-,TRBV3-1/TRBV3-2,TRBJ1-1,CASSIQGSGTEAFF,TGTGCCAGCAGCATACAGGGGTCAGGCACTGAAGCTTTCTTT
-,few,TRBV7-2,TRBJ1-3,CASSYSIRGFGNTIYF,TGTGCCAGCAGTTATAGCATACGGGGGTTCGGAAACACCATATATTTT
TRBD2,-,TRBV19,TRBJ2-1,CASKPIAGGNSEQFF,TGTGCCAGCAAACCAATAGCGGGGGGAAACAGTGAGCAGTTCTTC
TRBD1,-,TRBV5-4,TRBJ1-2,CASSFGRTGMNYGYTF,TGTGCCAGCAGCTTTGGGAGGACAGGGATGAACTATGGCTACACCTTC
TRBD1,-,TRBV30,TRBJ1-1,CAWSGQGRTEAFF,TGTGCCTGGAGCGGACAGGGGAGGACTGAAGCTTTCTTT
-,-,TRBV28,TRBJ1-1,CASIRNEAFF,TGTGCCAGCATCCGAAATGAAGCTTTCTTT
-,-,TRBV2,TRBJ1-6,CASSEAETATNSPLHF,TGTGCCAGCAGTGAAGCGGAGACAGCTACCAATTCACCCCTCCACTTT
-,-,TRBV7-2,TRBJ2-7,CASSLGAQPVYEQYF,TGTGCCAGCAGCTTAGGAGCTCAACCTGTCTACGAGCAGTACTTC
TRBD1,-,TRBV11-2,TRBJ2-7,CASSFTGGSYEQYF,TGTGCCAGCAGCTTTACAGGGGGCTCCTACGAGCAGTACTTC
TRBD1,medium-sized,TRBV4-3,TRBJ1-6,CASSQEGGTGGSPLHF,TGCGCCAGCAGCCAAGAGGGAGGGACAGGGGGTTCACCCCTCCACTTT
-,-,TRBV6-5,TRBJ2-7,CASRGAGYEQYF,TGTGCCAGCAGGGGTGCTGGCTACGAGCAGTACTTC
TRBD2,-,TRBV6-2/TRBV6-3,TRBJ2-1,CASSFTSGGASYNEQFF,TGTGCCAGCAGTTTTACTAGCGGGGGGGCTTCCTACAATGAGCAGTTCTTC
-,-,TRBV4-2,TRBJ2-7,CASSQDSGLSSYEQYF,TGTGCCAGCAGCCAAGATTCCGGGTTAAGCTCCTACGAGCAGTACTTC
-,few,TRBV6-5,TRBJ2-7,CASRPGSYYEQYF,TGTGCCAGCAGGCCAGGGAGTTACTACGAGCAGTACTTC
TRBD1,-,TRBV19,TRBJ1-1,CASRRQGTNTEAFF,TGTGCCAGTAGGAGACAGGGGACGAACACTGAAGCTTTCTTT
-,-,TRBV28,TRBJ2-3,CASRSGGSDTQYF,TGTGCCAGCAGATCCGGGGGTTCAGATACGCAGTATTTT